This T cell receptor beta chain was sequenced for a study of cytomegalovirus exposure and HLA in healthy donors. The donors were part of the validation cohort of 100 to 150 subjects. That cohort was separate from the first cohort, which comprised roughly 670 subjects. The method was immunoSEQ multiplex PCR; TCRdb's version includes in-frame clones alone and lacks a portion of them. The sample yields tens of thousands of clones, 96% seen once. CDR1 is SGHRS and CDR2 is YFSETQ in the germline V gene. The CDR3 contains 14 residues. Trimming cost V 2 bases and J 3 bases, with 9 bases left between them. The rearrangement links TRBV5-1 to TRBJ1-3; D perhaps matches TRBD1 (5 bases). The source of this sequence is a man younger than 30 in good health and CMV-seronegative. Input material: PBMCs. CDR3 protein: CASSLEGVGNTIYF. The CDR3 region has the DNA TGCGCCAGCAGCTTAGAAGGGGTTGGAAACACCATATATTTT.